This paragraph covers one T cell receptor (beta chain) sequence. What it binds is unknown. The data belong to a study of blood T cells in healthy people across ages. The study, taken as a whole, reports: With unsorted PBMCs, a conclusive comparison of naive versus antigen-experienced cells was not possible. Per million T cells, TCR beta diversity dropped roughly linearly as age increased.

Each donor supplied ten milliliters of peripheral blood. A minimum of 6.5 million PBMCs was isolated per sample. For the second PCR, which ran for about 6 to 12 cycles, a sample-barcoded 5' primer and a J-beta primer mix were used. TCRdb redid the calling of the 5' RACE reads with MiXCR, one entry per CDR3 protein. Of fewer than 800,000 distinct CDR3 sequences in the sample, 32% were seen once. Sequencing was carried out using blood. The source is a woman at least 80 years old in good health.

This CDR3 reads CASSLNRLAGDNEQFF. The CDR3 DNA follows: TGTGCCAGCAGCTTGAATAGACTAGCGGGGGACAATGAGCAGTTCTTC. The chain uses TRBV11-1 and TRBJ2-1; 12 nucleotides align to TRBD2. Losses at the gene ends were 3 bases for V and 5 bases for J; bases not matched to a gene: 5. CDR1 and CDR2 from the germline V gene are SGHAT and FQDESV (reference sequence). There are 16 residues in the CDR3.